One T cell receptor beta chain is described in this entry. Its antigen is undetermined. This sample is part of a study of beta chain features in type 1 diabetes. Across the study: Age, gender and cell yields were alike across patients and healthy donors.

The CDR3 has 14 amino acids. The germline V gene encodes CDR1 SGHNT and CDR2 YYREEE (reference sequence). Trimming removed 0 bases at V and 5 bases at J, with 11 bases between. Findings of the study overall: TCRB CDR3 length was moderately but significantly reduced in all four CD4+ subsets of Type 1 diabetes patients. Short templates might get an advantage during PCR, and this would be equal in patients and controls. Insertions were fewer and deletions more numerous at VDJ junctions in type 1 diabetes patients.

Expressed TCRB transcripts got sequenced, as all isolated RNA was reverse transcribed. Repertoires were generated with immunoSEQ multiplex PCR, while TCRdb's copy carries only in-frame clones and drops some. Of 500,000 to 700,000 clones listed, around 16% are singletons. Sequenced sample: naive CD4+ T cells from blood. The sequence derives from a young man in good health. This chain uses TRBV5-4 with TRBJ2-5, with D perhaps TRBD2 (6 bases). The CDR3 here is CASSLDPGRETQYF. The DNA for the CDR3 is TGTGCCAGCAGCTTGGATCCGGGGAGGGAGACCCAGTACTTC.